Listed below are T cell receptor beta chains from one sample, sequenced in a study of OX40 agonist ivuxolimab in advanced cancers. Only in-frame clones appear in the TCRdb table, and some are missing; sequencing was by immunoSEQ multiplex PCR. The sample has around 26,000 clones, roughly three quarters seen once. The material sequenced was CD4+ or CD8+ T cells sorted from blood, taken in a trial of the OX40 agonist ivuxolimab. The receptors stem from an adult with an advanced solid tumor such as melanoma, head and neck, liver or kidney cancer. CDR3s include the opening cysteine and the closing phenylalanine or tryptophan. Each record gives: J gene, clone size, D gene, V gene, CDR3 DNA, CDR3 protein. A D gene is named only where the DNA matches it firmly. Clone size appears in some rows only: once, few, many, or a class for an expanded clone.

j_call: TRBJ1-1; clone_size: -; d_call: TRBD1; v_call: TRBV7-8; cdr3_nt: TGTGCCAGCAGCCCAGGGGGGGGAGGCACTGAAGCTTTCTTT; cdr3_aa: CASSPGGGGTEAFF
j_call: TRBJ1-6; clone_size: -; d_call: -; v_call: TRBV6-5; cdr3_nt: TGTGCCAGCACCCTTGGGGGGGTGGGTTATTCACCCCTCCACTTT; cdr3_aa: CASTLGGVGYSPLHF
j_call: TRBJ2-2; clone_size: -; d_call: -; v_call: TRBV19; cdr3_nt: TGTGCCAGTAGCGGAGGGGTGGTCGGGGAGCTGTTTTTT; cdr3_aa: CASSGGVVGELFF
j_call: TRBJ1-5; clone_size: few; d_call: -; v_call: TRBV27; cdr3_nt: TGTGCCAGCAGTTTCCGTCCATCAGGGAATCAGCCCCAGCATTTT; cdr3_aa: CASSFRPSGNQPQHF
j_call: TRBJ1-5; clone_size: -; d_call: TRBD1; v_call: TRBV28; cdr3_nt: TGTGCCAGCAGTTTACTCCAGGGGGCGATGAGTCAGCCCCAGCATTTT; cdr3_aa: CASSLLQGAMSQPQHF
j_call: TRBJ1-3; clone_size: -; d_call: -; v_call: TRBV11-3; cdr3_nt: TGTGCCAGCAGCTCGACCCCGGACGCTGGAAACACCATATATTTT; cdr3_aa: CASSSTPDAGNTIYF
j_call: TRBJ1-1; clone_size: -; d_call: -; v_call: TRBV7-3; cdr3_nt: TGTGCCAGCAGCTCCGGGGGTTCGAACACTGAAGCTTTCTTT; cdr3_aa: CASSSGGSNTEAFF
j_call: TRBJ2-7; clone_size: -; d_call: TRBD1; v_call: TRBV5-4; cdr3_nt: TGCGCCAGCAGCCAAGGATTGGACAGGGACGAGCAGTACTTC; cdr3_aa: CASSQGLDRDEQYF
j_call: TRBJ2-6; clone_size: -; d_call: TRBD1; v_call: TRBV7-9; cdr3_nt: TGTGCCAGCAGCCTCCGGGACAGGGGGAAGTACGTCCTGACTTTC; cdr3_aa: CASSLRDRGKYVLTF
j_call: TRBJ2-5; clone_size: once; d_call: -; v_call: TRBV7-3; cdr3_nt: TGTGCCAGCAGTTTAATTGGGGGCGCGTATGAGACCCAGTACTTC; cdr3_aa: CASSLIGGAYETQYF
j_call: TRBJ2-1; clone_size: few; d_call: TRBD2; v_call: TRBV10-3; cdr3_nt: TGTGCCATCAGTGAGTCGAGCGTTGAGACTAGCGGGAGCTCCTACAATGAGCAGTTCTTC; cdr3_aa: CAISESSVETSGSSYNEQFF
j_call: TRBJ2-7; clone_size: -; d_call: -; v_call: TRBV10-3; cdr3_nt: TGTGCCATCAGCGGGGGTGGGGAGCAGTACTTC; cdr3_aa: CAISGGGEQYF
j_call: TRBJ1-3; clone_size: -; d_call: -; v_call: TRBV6-6; cdr3_nt: TGTGCCAGCAGCACGAGTTCTGGAAACACCATATATTTT; cdr3_aa: CASSTSSGNTIYF
j_call: TRBJ1-4; clone_size: -; d_call: TRBD1; v_call: TRBV27; cdr3_nt: TGTGCCACTGGGGGACAGGGTGAAAAACTGTTTTTT; cdr3_aa: CATGGQGEKLFF
j_call: TRBJ1-5; clone_size: -; d_call: -; v_call: TRBV7-8; cdr3_nt: TGTGCCAGCAGCTATCTGGGGGGGGGACAGCCCCAGCATTTT; cdr3_aa: CASSYLGGGQPQHF
j_call: TRBJ1-1; clone_size: -; d_call: -; v_call: TRBV4-2; cdr3_nt: TGTGCCAGCAGCCTAGGGGCCCTTGAAGCTTTCTTT; cdr3_aa: CASSLGALEAFF
j_call: TRBJ1-6; clone_size: -; d_call: -; v_call: TRBV4-2; cdr3_nt: TGTGCCAGCAGCCAAGATGGGGCAGAGAATTCACCCCTCCACTTT; cdr3_aa: CASSQDGAENSPLHF
j_call: TRBJ1-5; clone_size: -; d_call: TRBD1; v_call: TRBV4-1; cdr3_nt: TGCGCCAGCAGCCAAGTTACAGGGGGCTCTCAGCCCCAGCATTTT; cdr3_aa: CASSQVTGGSQPQHF
j_call: TRBJ1-6; clone_size: -; d_call: -; v_call: TRBV7-9; cdr3_nt: TGTGCCAGCAGCTCCATTCCGGGTCCCTGGGATTCACCCCTCCACTTT; cdr3_aa: CASSSIPGPWDSPLHF
j_call: TRBJ1-2; clone_size: -; d_call: -; v_call: TRBV27; cdr3_nt: TGTGCCAGCACCCCTTACCCTATATCTAACTATGGCTACACCTTC; cdr3_aa: CASTPYPISNYGYTF
j_call: TRBJ2-2; clone_size: -; d_call: TRBD1; v_call: TRBV7-9; cdr3_nt: TGTGCCAGCAGCTTGGACAGGGGGAGAGGGTCGACCGGGGAGCTGTTTTTT; cdr3_aa: CASSLDRGRGSTGELFF
j_call: TRBJ2-2; clone_size: -; d_call: -; v_call: TRBV30; cdr3_nt: TGTGCCTGGGCAGACACCGGGGAGCTGTTTTTT; cdr3_aa: CAWADTGELFF
j_call: TRBJ2-1; clone_size: -; d_call: -; v_call: TRBV5-5; cdr3_nt: TGTGCCAGCAGCTTGATGCGTTTCGCCAATGAGCAGTTCTTC; cdr3_aa: CASSLMRFANEQFF